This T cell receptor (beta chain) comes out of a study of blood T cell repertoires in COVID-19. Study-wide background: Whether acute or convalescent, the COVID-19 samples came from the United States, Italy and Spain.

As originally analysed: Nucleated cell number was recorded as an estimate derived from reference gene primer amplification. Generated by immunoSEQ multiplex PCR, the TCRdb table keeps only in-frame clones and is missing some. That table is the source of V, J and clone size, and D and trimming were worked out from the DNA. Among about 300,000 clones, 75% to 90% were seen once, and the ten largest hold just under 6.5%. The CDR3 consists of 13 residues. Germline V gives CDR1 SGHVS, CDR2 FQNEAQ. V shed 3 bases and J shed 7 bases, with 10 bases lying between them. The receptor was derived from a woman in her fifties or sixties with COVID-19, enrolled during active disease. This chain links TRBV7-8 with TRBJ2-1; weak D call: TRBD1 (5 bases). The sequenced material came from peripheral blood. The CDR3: CASSLGLLNEQFF. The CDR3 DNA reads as TGTGCCAGCAGCTTGGGGCTCCTGAATGAGCAGTTCTTC.